Presented here are 23 T cell receptor beta chains from one specimen sequenced in a study of blood T cell repertoires in COVID-19. Clones were sequenced by immunoSEQ multiplex PCR, and TCRdb holds only the in-frame ones, with some missing. The table lists 42,000 or so clones, 92% of them singletons. The sample comprised peripheral blood. The receptors were sampled from a man aged 45-60 years with active COVID-19.

This rearrangement joins TRBV30 to TRBJ2-1; the D gene is possibly TRBD2 (6 bases). Trimming left V 4 bases short and J 9 bases short, with 25 bases between. Germline V CDR1 and CDR2: GTSNPN, SVGIG (reference sequence). CDR3 length: 16 residues. CDR3 DNA sequence: TGTGCCTGGAAAGGCCCGGGAGCGGTCCGGTTGGGTGAGCAGTTCTTC. Its protein product is CAWKGPGAVRLGEQFF.

The chain recombines TRBV21-1 with TRBJ1-2. TRBV21-1 is designated a pseudogene. CDR3 length: 13 residues. The CDR3 DNA reads as TGTGCCAGCAGCCCCCCGGGGGTGGGAGGCTACACCTTC. Amino acid sequence: CASSPPGVGGYTF.

V and J are TRBV7-5 and TRBJ1-4; the D call in the table, TRBD1, was not verified against the DNA. TRBV7-5 is termed a pseudogene. The CDR3 is made up of 16 amino acids. CDR3 bases: TGTGCCAGAAGCTTAGCACAGGGAAGTCTTAGTGAAAAACTGTTTTTT. It encodes CARSLAQGSLSEKLFF.

The V gene is TRBV7-9, the J gene TRBJ2-3, with 8 bases lining up with TRBD1. Trimming cost V 1 base and J 4 bases; bases outside gene matches: 10. Germline loops: CDR1 SEHNR, CDR2 FQNEAQ (reference sequence). The CDR3 is made up of 17 amino acids. The CDR3 reads CASSLVAGQGPPDTQYF. The CDR3 bases are TGTGCCAGCAGCTTAGTTGCAGGACAGGGACCTCCAGATACGCAGTATTTT.

The chain uses TRBV5-1 and TRBJ1-3; D is possibly TRBD1 (6 bases). Germline V gene data show CDR1 as SGHRS and CDR2 as YFSETQ. This CDR3 contains 17 residues. With 0 bases removed from V and 1 base from J, the gap between germline ends came to 14 bases. CDR3 bases: TGCGCCAGCAGCTTGGATCCGCAGGGGTCATCTGGAAACACCATATATTTT. Residues: CASSLDPQGSSGNTIYF.

The chain has TRBV5-6 and TRBJ2-5; 9 bases match TRBD1. CDR3 length equals 14 residues. Per the germline V gene, CDR1 is SGHDT and CDR2 is YYEEEE. The V and J ends lost 4 bases and 5 bases, in that order; junction bases with no gene match: 6. The DNA of the CDR3 is TGTGCCAGCAGCGCCTGGACAGGGGATGAGACCCAGTACTTC. It is translated as CASSAWTGDETQYF.

The V gene is TRBV19, the J gene TRBJ2-7, with TRBD2 as a possible D gene (6 bases). This CDR3 comprises 18 residues. V lost 4 bases to trimming and J lost 3 bases, with 25 bases between them. Germline V gene lookup returns CDR1 LNHDA and CDR2 SQIVND (reference sequence). The CDR3 loop reads CASSTVTGLPGGGYEQYF. The CDR3 bases are TGTGCCAGTAGTACCGTCACGGGACTCCCAGGTGGAGGCTACGAGCAGTACTTC.

The V call is TRBV3-1 (or the pseudogene TRBV3-2), the J call TRBJ2-3, with a possible D match to TRBD2 (5 bases). Trimming removed 4 bases at V and 8 bases at J, with 22 bases between. Germline CDR1 reads LGHDT; CDR2 reads YNNKEL (reference sequence). CDR3 length: 16 amino acids. CDR3 sequence (DNA): TGTGCCAGCAGCCCCCGGCCGACCCGGAGGAACGGTACGCAGTATTTT. Translated, it gives CASSPRPTRRNGTQYF.

This chain connects TRBV6-5 to TRBJ2-2; the match to TRBD1 covers 9 bases. Trimming cost V 3 bases and J 4 bases; bases outside gene matches: 6. The CDR3 loop spans 16 amino acids. Germline CDR1 and CDR2: MNHEY and SVGAGI. Here the CDR3 reads CASSYTGGVGTGELFF. Written as DNA, the CDR3 is TGTGCCAGCAGTTATACAGGGGGCGTTGGCACCGGGGAGCTGTTTTTT.

This rearrangement joins TRBV2 to TRBJ2-4, with D maybe TRBD1 (6 bases). In germline, CDR1 is SNHLY, CDR2 FYNNEI. The CDR3 has 16 residues. Trimming shortened V by 8 bases and J by 2 bases, and 19 bases separated the two germline ends. Here the CDR3 reads CASLPAAGATKNIQYF. CDR3 DNA sequence: TGTGCCAGCCTCCCTGCGGCAGGGGCGACCAAAAACATTCAGTACTTC.

The J gene is TRBJ2-1, the V gene TRBV15; D perhaps matches TRBD1 (6 bases). V gave up 3 bases and J gave up 0 bases, with 18 bases separating them. The CDR3 is 18 amino acids. Germline CDR1 and CDR2: LNHNV and YYDKDF (reference sequence). The chain's CDR3 is CATSRVGSQGSSYNEQFF. The CDR3 coding sequence is TGTGCCACCAGCAGGGTAGGGTCGCAGGGGAGCTCCTACAATGAGCAGTTCTTC.

V gene TRBV27 combines with J gene TRBJ2-1; 10 bases align to TRBD2. The CDR3 covers 15 residues. Germline V lookup: CDR1 MNHEY, CDR2 SMNVEV (reference sequence). The V gene end was trimmed by 8 bases and the J gene end by 4 bases; junction bases not matched to a gene: 8. CDR3 protein: CASGRLAGGYNEQFF. CDR3 nucleotides: TGTGCCAGCGGCCGATTAGCGGGGGGTTACAATGAGCAGTTCTTC.

CDR3 loop: CASSPEQTAIYGYTF. CDR3 nucleotides: TGTGCCAGTAGCCCCGAACAGACAGCCATCTATGGCTACACCTTC. The chain joins TRBV19 to TRBJ1-2; a possible D gene is TRBD1 (5 bases). Deletions cut 6 bases from V and 4 bases from J, with 18 bases between. The CDR3 covers 15 residues. Germline assignment: CDR1 LNHDA and CDR2 SQIVND (reference sequence).

The chain employs TRBV9 and TRBJ2-1; possible D gene TRBD2, 5 bases. The CDR3 has 15 residues. Germline V CDR1 and CDR2: SGDLS, YYNGEE. V lost 3 bases to trimming and J lost 2 bases, with 12 bases between them. CDR3 loop: CASSAVLGTYNEQFF. The CDR3 DNA is TGTGCCAGCAGCGCAGTACTAGGGACCTACAATGAGCAGTTCTTC.

The CDR3 reads CASSQDQAGANYEQYF. The CDR3 DNA is TGTGCCAGCAGCCAAGATCAAGCGGGAGCCAACTACGAGCAGTACTTC. The chain combines TRBV3-1 (or the pseudogene TRBV3-2) with TRBJ2-7; 8 bases agree with TRBD2. CDR3 length: 16 residues. V shed 0 bases, J shed 3 bases, and the junction held 7 bases outside the gene matches. CDR1 is LGHDT and CDR2 is YNNKEL in the germline V gene (reference sequence).

The genes are TRBV7-8 and TRBJ1-2, with TRBD1 identical over 7 bases. The CDR3 has 14 amino acids. From germline, CDR1 is SGHVS and CDR2 FQNEAQ. After removal of 4 bases from V and 2 bases from J, the junction contained 4 bases not matched to a gene. CDR3 bases: TGTGCCAGCAGCTCCGGGACAGAAAACTATGGCTACACCTTC. Its protein product is CASSSGTENYGYTF.

The chain employs TRBV2 and TRBJ2-5; TRBD1 agrees at 9 bases. Germline V gives CDR1 SNHLY, CDR2 FYNNEI. V shed 4 bases, J shed 4 bases, and the junction held 7 bases outside the gene matches. The CDR3 sequence is 15 residues long. CDR3 sequence reads: CASSVRDRAGETQYF. CDR3 coding DNA: TGTGCCAGCAGTGTACGGGACAGGGCAGGAGAGACCCAGTACTTC.

The CDR3, as DNA: TGTGCCAGCAGTGAAGGCGGGACAGGGCAGCGGACCCAGTACTTC. Amino acid sequence: CASSEGGTGQRTQYF. The chain couples TRBV6-1 to TRBJ2-5, with 9 bases fitting TRBD1. Losses at the gene ends were 1 base for V and 7 bases for J; bases not matched to a gene: 7. This CDR3 has 15 residues. Germline V CDR1 and CDR2: MNHNS, SASEGT.

V gene TRBV9 combines with J gene TRBJ1-2; D not resolved. The CDR3 is made up of 13 amino acids. Germline V gene sequence: CDR1 SGDLS, CDR2 YYNGEE. Trimming cost V 2 bases and J 4 bases, with 9 bases left between them. CDR3 sequence reads: CASSVGSRYGYTF. CDR3 in DNA: TGTGCCAGCAGCGTGGGCAGTCGCTATGGCTACACCTTC.

The rearrangement uses TRBV5-1 and TRBJ2-3, with 8 bases that match TRBD1. J lost 3 bases, V lost 0 bases, and 6 bases had no gene match. The CDR3 loop spans 16 amino acids. CDR1 is SGHRS and CDR2 is YFSETQ in the germline V gene. The CDR3 coding sequence is TGCGCCAGCAGCTTGGCCGTGACAGGGGTAACAGATACGCAGTATTTT. Translated, it gives CASSLAVTGVTDTQYF.

The V call is TRBV24-1, the J call TRBJ2-1; tentatively, D is TRBD1 (6 bases). The CDR3 is 15 amino acids. Germline CDR1 reads KGHDR; CDR2 reads SFDVKD. The V end was cut by 7 bases, the J end by 0 bases, with 12 bases between. CDR3 bases: TGTGCCACCAGGGAGACAGGTAGCTCCTACAATGAGCAGTTCTTC. Protein sequence: CATRETGSSYNEQFF.

The V call is TRBV19, the J call TRBJ2-5; 9 bases are a match to TRBD2. The CDR3 runs 15 residues. Per the germline V gene, CDR1 is LNHDA and CDR2 is SQIVND (reference sequence). J gave up 2 bases and V 3 bases, and 4 bases lay outside the gene matches. In DNA form, the CDR3 reads TGTGCCAGTAGTATTGGGGCGGGAGGGCAAGAGACCCAGTACTTC. This gives the protein CASSIGAGGQETQYF.

V usage is TRBV4-1 and J usage is TRBJ1-6; D unclear. CDR1 and CDR2 (germline): MGHRA, YSYEKL. Trimming took 0 bases from V and 7 from J, leaving 4 bases between them. The CDR3 spans 13 residues. DNA of the CDR3: TGCGCCAGCAGCCAAGAGCGGAATTCACCCCTCCACTTT. Translating it yields CASSQERNSPLHF.